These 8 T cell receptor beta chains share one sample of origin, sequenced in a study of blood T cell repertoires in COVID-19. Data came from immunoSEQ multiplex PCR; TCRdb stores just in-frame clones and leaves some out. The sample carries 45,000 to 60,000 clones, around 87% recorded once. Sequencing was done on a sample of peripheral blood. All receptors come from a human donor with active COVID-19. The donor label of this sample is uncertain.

CDR3 bases: TGTGCCAGCAGTTTTCTCGGGGCTAGCGGGCAAGAGACCCAGTACTTC. This gives the protein CASSFLGASGQETQYF. The chain joins TRBV28 to TRBJ2-5; 8 bases fit TRBD2. Germline lookup yields CDR1 MDHEN and CDR2 SYDVKM. With V trimmed by 3 bases and J by 2 bases, 8 bases remained unmatched. The CDR3 covers 16 residues. Based on the CDR3 plus reference TRBV28 and TRBJ2-5, the full variable domain is DVKVTQSSRYLVKRTGEKVFLECVQDMDHENMFWYRQDPGLGLRLIYFSYDVKMKEKGDIPEGYSVSREKKERFSLILESASTNQTSMYLCASSFLGASGQETQYFGPGTRLLVL.

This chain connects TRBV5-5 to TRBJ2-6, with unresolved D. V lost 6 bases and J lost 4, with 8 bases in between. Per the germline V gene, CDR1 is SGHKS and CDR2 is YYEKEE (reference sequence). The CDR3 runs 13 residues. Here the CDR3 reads CASTWPGANVLTF. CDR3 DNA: TGTGCCAGCACCTGGCCAGGGGCCAACGTCCTGACTTTC.

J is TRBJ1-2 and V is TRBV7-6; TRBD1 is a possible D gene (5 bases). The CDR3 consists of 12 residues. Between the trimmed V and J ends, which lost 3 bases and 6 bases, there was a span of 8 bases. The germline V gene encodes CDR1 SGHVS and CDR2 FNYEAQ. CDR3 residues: CASSFSGDGYTF. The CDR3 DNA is TGTGCCAGCAGCTTCTCGGGGGATGGCTACACCTTC.

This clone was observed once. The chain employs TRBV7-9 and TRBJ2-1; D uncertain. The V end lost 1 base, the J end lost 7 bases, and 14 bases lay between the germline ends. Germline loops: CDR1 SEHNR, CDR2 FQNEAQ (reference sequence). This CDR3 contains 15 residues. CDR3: CASSLDRPGANEQFF. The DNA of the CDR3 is TGTGCCAGCAGCTTAGATCGGCCTGGAGCTAATGAGCAGTTCTTC. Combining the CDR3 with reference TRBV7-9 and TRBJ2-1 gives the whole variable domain DTGVSQNPRHKITKRGQNVTFRCDPISEHNRLYWYRQTLGQGPEFLTYFQNEAQLEKSRLLSDRFSAERPKGSFSTLEIQRTEQGDSAMYLCASSLDRPGANEQFFGPGTRLTVL.

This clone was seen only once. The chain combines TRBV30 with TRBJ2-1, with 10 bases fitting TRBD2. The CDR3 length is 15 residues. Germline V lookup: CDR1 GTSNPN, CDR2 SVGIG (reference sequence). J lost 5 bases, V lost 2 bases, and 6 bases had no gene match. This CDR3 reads CAWSKSGTSDNEQFF. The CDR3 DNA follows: TGTGCCTGGAGTAAATCCGGGACTAGCGACAATGAGCAGTTCTTC. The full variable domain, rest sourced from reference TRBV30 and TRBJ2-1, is SQTIHQWPATLVQPVGSPLSLECTVEGTSNPNLYWYRQAAGRGLQLLFYSVGIGQISSEVPQNLSASRPQDRQFILSSKKLLLSDSGFYLCAWSKSGTSDNEQFFGPGTRLTVL.

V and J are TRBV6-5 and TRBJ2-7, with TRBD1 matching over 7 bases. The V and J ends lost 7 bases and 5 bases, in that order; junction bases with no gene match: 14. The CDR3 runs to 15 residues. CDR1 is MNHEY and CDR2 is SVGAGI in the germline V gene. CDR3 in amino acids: CASTGAHRGVHEQYF. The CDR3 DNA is TGTGCCAGCACCGGAGCTCACAGGGGTGTCCACGAGCAGTACTTC.

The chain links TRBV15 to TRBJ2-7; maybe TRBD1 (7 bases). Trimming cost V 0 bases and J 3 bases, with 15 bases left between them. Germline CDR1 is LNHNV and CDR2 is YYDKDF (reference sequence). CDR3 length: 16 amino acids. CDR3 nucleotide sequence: TGTGCCACCAGCAGAGAGGAGGGGGCGCTCGTCTACGAGCAGTACTTC. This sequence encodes CATSREEGALVYEQYF. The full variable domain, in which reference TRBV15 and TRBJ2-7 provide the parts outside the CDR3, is DAMVIQNPRYQVTQFGKPVTLSCSQTLNHNVMYWYQQKSSQAPKLLFHYYDKDFNNEADTPDNFQSRRPNTSFCFLDIRSPGLGDTAMYLCATSREEGALVYEQYFGPGTRLTVT.

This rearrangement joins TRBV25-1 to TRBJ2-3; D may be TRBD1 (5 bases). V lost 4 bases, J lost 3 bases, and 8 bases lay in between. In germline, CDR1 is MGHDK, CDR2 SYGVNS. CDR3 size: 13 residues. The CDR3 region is CASSVDMTDTQYF. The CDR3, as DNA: TGTGCCAGCAGTGTGGACATGACAGATACGCAGTATTTT.